This T cell receptor (beta chain) was identified during a study of T cell responses to AZD1222 COVID-19 vaccine. Overall study context: Second doses that came at about 4 or about 12 weeks were put together.

The method was immunoSEQ multiplex PCR; TCRdb's version includes in-frame clones alone and lacks a portion of them. The sample shows over 130,000 clones, 80% to 95% of them seen only once. Study results and caveats: Epitopes outside B.1.351 and B.1.1.7 mutated regions reportedly drew nearly half of spike TCRs. Regions 160-218 and 743-854 held dominance among vaccine-associated CD4 TCRs, which spanned spike. An increase in Spike-specific TCR breadth and depth was observed after two AZD1222 doses.

The V and J ends lost 0 bases and 7 bases respectively, with 4 bases between them. The CDR3 totals 11 residues. Germline loops: CDR1 SGHDT, CDR2 YYEEEE. In the case of this clone: The target antigen is unknown.

Sequenced material: peripheral blood, taken on day 0 of AZD1222 vaccination. The sequence derives from an adult in good health. The chain uses TRBV5-6 and TRBJ1-2; no clear D gene. The CDR3 region is CASSLEGGYTF. The CDR3 DNA reads TGTGCCAGCAGCTTGGAGGGTGGCTACACCTTC.